Given below is one T cell receptor beta chain in context. This clone turned up a few times. Its antigen remains undetermined. Per-base qualities were not stored, and no clone one base away is much larger. The data belong to a study of cytomegalovirus exposure and HLA in healthy donors (TCRdb year 2017). Notes on the research overall: In an earlier analysis of 587 of the donors, roughly 300 Gb of sequence data and 117 million unique TCR beta sequences from some 170 million T cells were reported. Around 320 gigabases of sequencing data and 70 million to 85 million unique TCR sequences were included in an early release covering roughly 600 HLA-typed donors. Of the roughly 400 genotyped donors, 75% to 85% were placed in the genetic ancestry cluster associated with self-reported Caucasian donors. The aim of the study was to test whether cataloging public T cell receptors could identify signatures of past pathogen exposure. The study used immunosequencing to profile the T cell repertoires of 670 or so subjects and linked those repertoires to cytomegalovirus serostatus. A separate validation cohort of approximately 120 different subjects was used in addition to the 666-subject first cohort. To predict cytomegalovirus infection status, the study combined high-throughput TCR immunosequencing, statistical association of individual TCRs with disease status, and machine learning. In a later analysis, previously published TCR beta repertoires from 600 to 850 donors were re-analyzed and high-resolution HLA genotyping was added so that TCR occurrence patterns could be studied. Rather than using new phenotypic data, the later analysis identified candidate immune exposures from TCR beta sequences and from how often those sequences occurred across donors. An earlier analysis of 500 to 650 of the donors applied high-throughput TCR beta sequencing to assess whether each TCR beta V gene segment acted as functional or pseudogenic. Donor age, sex, ethnicity and CMV serostatus were compiled together with the repertoire data. A later genetic analysis took genome-wide SNP genotypes for about 60% of the roughly 670 donors and used that subset as a discovery cohort. All discovery cohort repertoires had been generated using a single sequencing platform. HLA typing included class I and class II loci at four-digit resolution. The number of donors typed differed by locus, with about 620-630 for A, B, C, DRB1 and DQB1, around 500 for DQA1, 606 for DPA1, and roughly 450 for DPB1. Five DR-DQ haplotypes were handled as single units for association and clustering, since linkage in the cohort was strong. Among about 390 genotyped donors of the cohort, an average of approximately 250,000 unique TCR beta nucleotide sequences were sequenced per donor, 15% to 20% of them non-productive.

General findings and caveats noted by the study authors: A cluster of highly shared sequence variants was judged likely to represent a technical artifact of the sequencing pipeline. The study gave a list of some 150 TCR beta chains associated with cytomegalovirus. According to a later analysis, most CMV-associated TCR beta chains appeared to be HLA-restricted, and the HLA associations seemed to be driven largely by CMV exposure. Because counts were too low, roughly 16 rarely observed V segments, including chromosome 9 orphons, were excluded from the earlier analysis of about 500 of the donors. In a later analysis, HLA-associated TCR beta chains showed more clonal expansion and lower generation probabilities than non-associated chains that were equally common. Some IMGT-functional V segments, including TRBV6-2 and TRBV6-3, could not be distinguished by the 87-base-pair reads and were therefore excluded. Most TCR sequences were seen in very few donors, while some public TCRs were found in many individuals. The authors suggested that the approach could potentially be generalized to other disease states and immunological phenotypes. According to a later analysis, parvovirus B19, influenza, CMV and Epstein-Barr virus appeared linked to several top co-occurrence clusters. An earlier analysis of 450 to 750 of the donors showed that most TCR beta V segments appeared in productive rearrangements either about 87% or about 30% of the time, which broadly matched IMGT annotations. In vitro tests confirmed that a few of the cytomegalovirus-associated TCR beta chains recognize cytomegalovirus antigens. According to a later analysis, TCR association rates differed among HLA loci, with DRB1 alleles showing the most associated TCRs and HLA-C alleles showing the fewest. Immune exposure information for the cohort was limited to CMV serostatus. Presence/absence analyses assumed roughly uniform sequencing depth across donors, an assumption that may not hold. A further reported finding was that TCR beta sequences accurately predicted the HLA-A and HLA-B alleles for most subjects in the first cohort. Only TCR beta chains were sequenced in this cohort, and the absence of alpha or paired-chain data limited detectable features. In a later genetic analysis, fewer N-insertions in productive TCRs were reported among donors in an Asian-associated ancestry cluster than the 666-donor mean. Because some donors lacked HLA typing at each locus, the association tests relied only on the typed subset. Cytomegalovirus status was reported to be diagnosed by the classifier with high specificity and sensitivity in both the original and validation cohorts. When HLA alleles, especially DR and DQ, strongly co-occurred, attributing TCR associations to individual alleles was difficult. At a false discovery rate of 0.05, a later analysis linked under 20,000 TCR beta sequences to specific HLA alleles. An association between a missense DCLRE1C variant and V-gene and J-gene trimming of TCR beta chains was found in a later genetic analysis and replicated in an independent cohort. Linkage disequilibrium might explain the correlated functional status among segregating V segments, but an unknown experimental factor could not be excluded.

The cohort was made up of 500 to 800 healthy bone marrow donors. At the time of sampling, every cohort member was nominally healthy, though immune exposures that went unrecorded were likely present. The donor tested CMV seronegative, placing the donor among the 300 to 400 seronegative members of the cohort. A peripheral blood sample was collected from each donor, and TCR beta sequencing was performed on peripheral blood mononuclear cells. The Qiagen DNeasy Blood Extraction Kit was used to extract genomic DNA from the blood cell samples. The method behind the library was the immunoSEQ multiplex PCR assay. A mixture of 60 forward primers for TCR Vbeta segments and 13 reverse primers for TCR Jbeta segments was used in the multiplex PCR. A multiplex PCR assay on genomic DNA amplified the CDR3 region of rearranged TCR beta genes. The Illumina HiSeq System was used to sequence the amplified TCR beta libraries as 87-base-pair reads. In the original analysis: In a later analysis, about 80 million unique TCR beta chains were counted across the 500 to 850 repertoires, and roughly 9.9 million of these chains were shared by at least two donors. Raw reads were error-corrected and collapsed into unique sequences with a nearest-neighbor algorithm that merged closely related sequences to remove PCR and sequencing errors. Alignment of CDR3 sequences to IMGT reference sequences was used to assign V, D and J gene segments. For a sequence to be retained, a match of at least six nucleotides was required to both a V gene segment and a J gene segment. A rearrangement counted as productive if the CDR3 had no stop codons and remained in frame with V and J, and every other rearrangement counted as non-productive. Following IMGT convention, CDR3 was defined as the stretch from the second conserved V-encoded cysteine to the conserved J-encoded phenylalanine. In an earlier analysis of roughly 580 of the donors, sequences lacking an unambiguous match to a single V gene segment were excluded. An earlier analysis of about 590 of the donors classified V segments as functional when productive rearrangements were above 56.7% and as segregating when the standard deviation between donors was above 5%. A statistical classification framework was built to diagnose cytomegalovirus status from the catalog of TCR beta chain sequences. In a later analysis, V and J genes were assigned by comparing TCR nucleotide sequences against IMGT/GENE-DB human TR gene sequences. A later analysis assigned CDR3 sequences and most-parsimonious VDJ recombination scenarios with the TCRdist pipeline. In a later analysis, every TCR beta chain was defined by the combination of its CDR3 amino acid sequence and its V-gene family, and reads without a unique V-gene family were dropped. To address suspected cross-contamination and a sequencing artifact, a later analysis removed 592 highly shared, low-generation-probability nucleotide sequences. A later analysis calculated a clonal expansion index for each public chain from normalized within-repertoire ranks of inferred template counts. Generation probabilities in a later analysis came from a VDJ recombination model fitted to out-of-frame rearrangements, and those results were checked against IGoR. A later analysis scored TCR-TCR, TCR-HLA and TCR-CMV co-occurrence with hypergeometric tests, applying a repertoire-size bias correction to TCR pairs. To estimate false discovery rates, a later analysis permuted the HLA or CMV assignments 20 times. In a later analysis, co-occurring TCRs were grouped using DBSCAN, with TCRdist sequence similarity added in when clustering inside HLA-allele-positive subsets. For co-occurrence clustering, repertoires with fewer than 30,000 or more than 120,000 public chains were excluded, along with roughly 5 repertoires with anomalous nucleotide sharing. This immuneACCESS table, as held by TCRdb, lists in-frame sequences with V and J called but not all clones. Of the missing ones, under half trace to an unresolved V gene in checked studies; the others have no known cause. The V and J calls and the clone size are those of that table, but D and trimming were determined from the DNA. The sample yields roughly 200,000 clones; over 65% were counted once. The top ten clonotypes cover under 0.8% of the sample.

V has 9 bases trimmed and J has 3 bases trimmed; junction bases matching no gene number 7. The CDR3 measures 13 amino acids from cysteine to phenylalanine. Solely the CDR3 DNA is kept, with 39 bases framed from the first base. In the germline V gene, CDR1 corresponds to KGHSH and CDR2 to LQKENI. The receptor was derived from a man younger than 35 in good health and CMV-seronegative. Material: PBMCs. This chain joins TRBV18 to TRBJ1-1, with 7 middle bases fitting TRBD1. The CDR3 is CASRQGEDTEAFF. At the DNA level, the sequence is TGTGCCAGTAGACAGGGTGAGGACACTGAAGCTTTCTTT.